This paragraph covers one T cell receptor (beta chain) sequence. Its antigen is still unknown. This entry comes from a study of CD8+ T cells in alopecia areata. Broader study findings: Clonality in lesional scalp, especially alopecia totalis/universalis, exceeded that of normal scalp.

TCR sequencing used cDNA made by reverse transcription of extracted RNA. Sequenced by immunoSEQ multiplex PCR; TCRdb stores in-frame clones only, minus some. This sample has approximately 65,000 clones; roughly 50% occur once, and the top ten carry around 20%. Treatment meaning: oral pan-JAK inhibitor, 5-10 mg twice daily. With V trimmed by 5 bases and J by 2 bases, 3 bases remained unmatched. In germline, CDR1 is SGDLS, CDR2 YYNGEE. The CDR3 spans 14 residues. This sample comprised CD8+ T cells sorted from blood, obtained at roughly week 36, from a patient treated with tofacitinib. This TCR was recovered from a human donor with alopecia areata. This chain joins TRBV9 and TRBJ2-7; TRBD2 agrees at 11 bases. As DNA, the CDR3 is TGTGCCAGCAGTACTAGCGGGAGCACCTACGAGCAGTACTTC. Its protein is CASSTSGSTYEQYF.